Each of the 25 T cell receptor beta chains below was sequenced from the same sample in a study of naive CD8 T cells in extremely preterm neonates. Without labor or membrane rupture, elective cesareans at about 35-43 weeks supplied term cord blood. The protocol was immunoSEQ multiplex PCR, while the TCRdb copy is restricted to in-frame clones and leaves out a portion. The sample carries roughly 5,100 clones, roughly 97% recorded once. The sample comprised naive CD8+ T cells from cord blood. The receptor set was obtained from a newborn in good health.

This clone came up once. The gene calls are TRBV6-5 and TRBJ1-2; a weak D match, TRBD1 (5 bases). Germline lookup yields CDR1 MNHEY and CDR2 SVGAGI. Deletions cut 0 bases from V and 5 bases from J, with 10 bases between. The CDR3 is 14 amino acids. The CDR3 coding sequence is TGTGCCAGCAGTTACTCAGGGGCTCGATATGGCTACACCTTC. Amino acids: CASSYSGARYGYTF.

The CDR3 sequence: CASSPPGKNIQYF. As DNA, the CDR3 is TGTGCCAGCAGCCCCCCCGGCAAAAACATTCAGTACTTC. The rearrangement uses TRBV13 and TRBJ2-4; D is unresolved. In germline, CDR1 is PRHDT, CDR2 FYEKMQ (reference sequence). The V end lost 5 bases, the J end lost 3 bases, and 8 bases lay between the germline ends. The length of the CDR3 is 13 residues.

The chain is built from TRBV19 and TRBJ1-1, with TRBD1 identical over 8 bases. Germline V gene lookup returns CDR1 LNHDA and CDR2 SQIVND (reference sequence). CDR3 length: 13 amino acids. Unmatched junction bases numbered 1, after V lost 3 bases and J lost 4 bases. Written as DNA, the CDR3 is TGTGCCAGTAGTATTACAGGGGGCACTGAAGCTTTCTTT. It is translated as CASSITGGTEAFF. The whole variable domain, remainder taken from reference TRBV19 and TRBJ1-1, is DGGITQSPKYLFRKEGQNVTLSCEQNLNHDAMYWYRQDPGQGLRLIYYSQIVNDFQKGDIAEGYSVSREKKESFPLTVTSAQKNPTAFYLCASSITGGTEAFFGQGTRLTVV.

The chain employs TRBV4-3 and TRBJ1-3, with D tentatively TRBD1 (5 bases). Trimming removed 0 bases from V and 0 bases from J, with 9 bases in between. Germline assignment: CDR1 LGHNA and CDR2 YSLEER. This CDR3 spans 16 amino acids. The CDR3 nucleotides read TGCGCCAGCAGCCAAGAGCAGGGCCTCTCTGGAAACACCATATATTTT. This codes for CASSQEQGLSGNTIYF.

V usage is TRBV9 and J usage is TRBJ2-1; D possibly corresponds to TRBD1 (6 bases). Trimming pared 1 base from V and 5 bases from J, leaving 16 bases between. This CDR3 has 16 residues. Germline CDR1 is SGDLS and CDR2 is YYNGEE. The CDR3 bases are TGTGCCAGCAGCGTATGGGCGGACAGTGGGGACAATGAGCAGTTCTTC. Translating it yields CASSVWADSGDNEQFF.

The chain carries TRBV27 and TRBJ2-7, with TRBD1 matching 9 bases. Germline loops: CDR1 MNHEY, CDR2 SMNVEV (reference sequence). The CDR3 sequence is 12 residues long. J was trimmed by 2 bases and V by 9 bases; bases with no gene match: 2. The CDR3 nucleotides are TGTGCCAGTCGACAGGGGGCCTACGAGCAGTACTTC. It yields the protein CASRQGAYEQYF.

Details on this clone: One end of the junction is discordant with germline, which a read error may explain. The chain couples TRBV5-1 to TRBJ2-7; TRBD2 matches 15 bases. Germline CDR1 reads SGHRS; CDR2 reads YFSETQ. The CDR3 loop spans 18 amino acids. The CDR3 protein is CASSLRTSGRAPSDEQYF. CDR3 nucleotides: TGCGCCAGCAGCTTGCGGACTAGCGGGAGGGCCCCCTCCGACGAGCAGTACTTC. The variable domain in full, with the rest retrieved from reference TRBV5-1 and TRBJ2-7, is KAGVTQTPRYLIKTRGQQVTLSCSPISGHRSVSWYQQTPGQGLQFLFEYFSETQRNKGNFPGRFSGRQFSNSRSEMNVSTLELGDSALYLCASSLRTSGRAPSDEQYFGPGTRLTVT.

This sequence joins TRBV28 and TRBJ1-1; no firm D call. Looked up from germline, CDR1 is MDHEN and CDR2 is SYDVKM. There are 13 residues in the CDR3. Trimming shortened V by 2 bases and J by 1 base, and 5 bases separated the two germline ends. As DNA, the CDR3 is TGTGCCAGCAGTTTAGGGAGGAACACTGAAGCTTTCTTT. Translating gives CASSLGRNTEAFF.

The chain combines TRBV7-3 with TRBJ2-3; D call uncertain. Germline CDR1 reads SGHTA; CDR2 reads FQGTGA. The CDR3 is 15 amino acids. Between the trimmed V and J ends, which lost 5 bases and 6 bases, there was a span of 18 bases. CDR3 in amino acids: CASSDSGSPRDTQYF. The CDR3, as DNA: TGTGCCAGCAGCGACTCCGGGTCGCCTCGGGATACGCAGTATTTT.

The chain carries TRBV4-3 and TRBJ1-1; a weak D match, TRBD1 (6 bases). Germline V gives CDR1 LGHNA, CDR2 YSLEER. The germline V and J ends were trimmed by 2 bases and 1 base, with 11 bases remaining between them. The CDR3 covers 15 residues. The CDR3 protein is CASSQTTGSNTEAFF. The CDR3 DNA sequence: TGCGCCAGCAGCCAAACTACAGGGTCGAACACTGAAGCTTTCTTT.

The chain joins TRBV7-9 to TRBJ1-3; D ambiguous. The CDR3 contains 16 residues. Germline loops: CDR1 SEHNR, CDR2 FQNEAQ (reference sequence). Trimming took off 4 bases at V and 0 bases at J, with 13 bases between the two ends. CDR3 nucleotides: TGTGCCAGCAGCTCGCCGCGTGTAGACTCTGGAAACACCATATATTTT. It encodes CASSSPRVDSGNTIYF.

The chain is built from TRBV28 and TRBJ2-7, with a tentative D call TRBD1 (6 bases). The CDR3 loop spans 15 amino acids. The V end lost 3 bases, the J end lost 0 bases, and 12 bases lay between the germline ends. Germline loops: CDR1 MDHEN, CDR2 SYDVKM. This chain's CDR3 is CASSLDVDSSYEQYF. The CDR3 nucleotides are TGTGCCAGCAGTTTGGATGTGGACAGCTCCTACGAGCAGTACTTC.

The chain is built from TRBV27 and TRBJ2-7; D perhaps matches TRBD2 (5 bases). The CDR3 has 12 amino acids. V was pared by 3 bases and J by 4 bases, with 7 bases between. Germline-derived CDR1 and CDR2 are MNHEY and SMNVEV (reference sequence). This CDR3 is CASSFSGYEQYF. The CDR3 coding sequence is TGTGCCAGCAGTTTTTCGGGATACGAGCAGTACTTC.

The CDR3 loop reads CASSQYGSAIYF. Written as DNA, the CDR3 is TGTGCCAGCAGCCAATACGGGAGCGCCATATATTTT. J is TRBJ1-3 and V is TRBV14, with unresolved D. The germline V gene has CDR1 SGHDN and CDR2 FVKESK. The CDR3 has 12 residues. The V end was cut by 2 bases, the J end by 11 bases, with 10 bases between.

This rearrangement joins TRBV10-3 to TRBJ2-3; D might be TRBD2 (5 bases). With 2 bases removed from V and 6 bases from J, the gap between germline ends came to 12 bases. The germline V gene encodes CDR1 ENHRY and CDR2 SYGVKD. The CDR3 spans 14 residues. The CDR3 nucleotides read TGTGCCATCAGTGAGGGGGAGCCACTGGATACGCAGTATTTT. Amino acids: CAISEGEPLDTQYF.

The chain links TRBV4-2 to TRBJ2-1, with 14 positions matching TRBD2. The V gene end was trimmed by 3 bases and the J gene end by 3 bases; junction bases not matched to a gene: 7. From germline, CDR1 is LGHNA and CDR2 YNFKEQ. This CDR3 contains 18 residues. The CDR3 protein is CASSQLTSGRAYYNEQFF. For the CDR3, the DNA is TGTGCCAGCAGCCAGCTGACTAGCGGGAGGGCTTACTACAATGAGCAGTTCTTC.

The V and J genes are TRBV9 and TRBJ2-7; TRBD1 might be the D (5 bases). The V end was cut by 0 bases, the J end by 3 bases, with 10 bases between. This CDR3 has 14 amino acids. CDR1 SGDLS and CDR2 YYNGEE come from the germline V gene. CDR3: CASSVEDTYYEQYF. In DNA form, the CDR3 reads TGTGCCAGCAGCGTAGAGGACACCTACTACGAGCAGTACTTC.

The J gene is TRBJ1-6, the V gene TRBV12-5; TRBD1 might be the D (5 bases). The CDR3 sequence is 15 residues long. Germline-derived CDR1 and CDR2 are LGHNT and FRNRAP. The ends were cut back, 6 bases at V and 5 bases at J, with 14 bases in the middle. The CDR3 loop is CASGPPDNNNSPLHF. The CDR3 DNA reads TGTGCTAGTGGACCCCCGGACAATAATAATTCACCCCTCCACTTT.

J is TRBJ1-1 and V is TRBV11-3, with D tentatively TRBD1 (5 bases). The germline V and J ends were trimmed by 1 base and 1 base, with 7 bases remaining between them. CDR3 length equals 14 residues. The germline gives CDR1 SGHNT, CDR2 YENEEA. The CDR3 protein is CASSLGRGNTEAFF. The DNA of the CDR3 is TGTGCCAGCAGCTTAGGGAGGGGGAACACTGAAGCTTTCTTT.

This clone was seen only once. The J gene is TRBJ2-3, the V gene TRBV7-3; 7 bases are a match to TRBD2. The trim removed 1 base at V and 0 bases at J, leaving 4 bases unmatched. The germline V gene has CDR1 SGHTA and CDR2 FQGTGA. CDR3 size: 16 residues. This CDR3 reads CASSLRGGSSTDTQYF. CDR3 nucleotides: TGTGCCAGCAGCTTAAGGGGAGGGAGTAGCACAGATACGCAGTATTTT.

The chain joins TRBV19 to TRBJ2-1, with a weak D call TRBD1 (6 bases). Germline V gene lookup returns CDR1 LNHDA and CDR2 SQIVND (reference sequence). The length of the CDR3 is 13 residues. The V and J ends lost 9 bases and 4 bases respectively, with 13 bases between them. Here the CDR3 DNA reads TGTGCCAGCTCGGACAGCAATTACAATGAGCAGTTCTTC. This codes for CASSDSNYNEQFF.

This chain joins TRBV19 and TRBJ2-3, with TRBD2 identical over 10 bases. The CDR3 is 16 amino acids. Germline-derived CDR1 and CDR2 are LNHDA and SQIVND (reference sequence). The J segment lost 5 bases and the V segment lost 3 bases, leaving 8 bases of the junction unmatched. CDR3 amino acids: CASSMNLAGEGDTQYF. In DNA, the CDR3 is TGTGCCAGTAGTATGAATCTAGCGGGAGAGGGAGATACGCAGTATTTT.

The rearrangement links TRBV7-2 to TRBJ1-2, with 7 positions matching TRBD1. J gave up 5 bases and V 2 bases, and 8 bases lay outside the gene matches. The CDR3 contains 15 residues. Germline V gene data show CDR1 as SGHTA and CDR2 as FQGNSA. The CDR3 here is CASSLNRGLRYGYTF. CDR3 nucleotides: TGTGCCAGCAGCTTAAACAGGGGCCTAAGATATGGCTACACCTTC.

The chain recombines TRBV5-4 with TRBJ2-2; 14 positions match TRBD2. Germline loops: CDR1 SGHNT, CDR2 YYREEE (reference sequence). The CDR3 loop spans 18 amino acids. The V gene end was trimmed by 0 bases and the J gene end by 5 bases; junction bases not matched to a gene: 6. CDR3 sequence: CASSLGTTSGRVTGELFF. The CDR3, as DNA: TGTGCCAGCAGCTTGGGAACGACTAGCGGGAGGGTGACCGGGGAGCTGTTTTTT.

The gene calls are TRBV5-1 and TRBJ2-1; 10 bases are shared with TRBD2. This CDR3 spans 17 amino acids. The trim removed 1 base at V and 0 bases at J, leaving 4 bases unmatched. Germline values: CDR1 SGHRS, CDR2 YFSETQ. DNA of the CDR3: TGCGCCAGCAGCTTGTCGGAGCGGGAGGGCTCCTACAATGAGCAGTTCTTC. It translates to CASSLSEREGSYNEQFF. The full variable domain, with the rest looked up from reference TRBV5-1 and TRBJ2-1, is KAGVTQTPRYLIKTRGQQVTLSCSPISGHRSVSWYQQTPGQGLQFLFEYFSETQRNKGNFPGRFSGRQFSNSRSEMNVSTLELGDSALYLCASSLSEREGSYNEQFFGPGTRLTVL.